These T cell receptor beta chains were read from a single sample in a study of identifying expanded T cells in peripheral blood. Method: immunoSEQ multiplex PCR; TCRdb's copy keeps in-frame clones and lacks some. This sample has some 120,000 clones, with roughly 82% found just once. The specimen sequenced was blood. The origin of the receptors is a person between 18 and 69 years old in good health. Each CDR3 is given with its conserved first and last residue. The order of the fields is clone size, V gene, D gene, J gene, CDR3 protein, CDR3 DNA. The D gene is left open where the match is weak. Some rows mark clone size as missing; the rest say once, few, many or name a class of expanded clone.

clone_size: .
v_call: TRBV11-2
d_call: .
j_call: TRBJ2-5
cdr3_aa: CASSLAGWQETQYF
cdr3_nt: TGTGCCAGCAGCTTGGCAGGGTGGCAAGAGACCCAGTACTTC

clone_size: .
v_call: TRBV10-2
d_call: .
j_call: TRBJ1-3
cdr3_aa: CASTIDWGLGNTIYF
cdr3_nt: TGCGCCAGCACAATCGATTGGGGGCTTGGAAACACCATATATTTT

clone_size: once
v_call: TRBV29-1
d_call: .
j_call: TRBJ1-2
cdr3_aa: CSVPGGGGNYGYTF
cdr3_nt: TGCAGCGTCCCGGGGGGCGGCGGAAACTATGGCTACACCTTC

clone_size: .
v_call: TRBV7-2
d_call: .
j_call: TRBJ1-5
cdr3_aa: CASSPMGGGSNQPQHF
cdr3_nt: TGTGCCAGCAGCCCCATGGGGGGAGGTAGCAATCAGCCCCAGCATTTT

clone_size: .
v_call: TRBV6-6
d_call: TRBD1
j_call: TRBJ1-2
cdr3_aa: CAIRGQGANYGYTF
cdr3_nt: TGTGCCATCAGAGGTCAGGGGGCGAACTATGGCTACACCTTC

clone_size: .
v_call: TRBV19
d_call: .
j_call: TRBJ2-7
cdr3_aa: CASSMYGTINYEQYF
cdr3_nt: TGTGCCAGTAGTATGTACGGGACAATCAACTACGAGCAGTACTTC

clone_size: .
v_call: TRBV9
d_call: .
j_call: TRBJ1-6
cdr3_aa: CASSGGTNYSPLHF
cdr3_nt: TGTGCCAGCAGCGGGGGGACAAACTATTCACCCCTCCACTTT

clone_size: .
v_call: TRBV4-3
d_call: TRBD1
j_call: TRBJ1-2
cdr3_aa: CASSPQRSRGHGYTF
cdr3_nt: TGCGCCAGCAGCCCACAAAGGAGTAGGGGGCATGGCTACACCTTC

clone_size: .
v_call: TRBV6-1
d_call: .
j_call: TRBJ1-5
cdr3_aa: CASSGLLSRGDQPQHF
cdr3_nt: TGTGCCAGCAGTGGACTTCTCTCCAGGGGCGATCAGCCCCAGCATTTT

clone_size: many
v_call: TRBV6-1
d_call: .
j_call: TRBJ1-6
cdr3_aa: CASSERRNPGSPLHF
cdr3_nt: TGTGCCAGCAGTGAAAGGAGAAATCCGGGTTCACCCCTCCACTTT